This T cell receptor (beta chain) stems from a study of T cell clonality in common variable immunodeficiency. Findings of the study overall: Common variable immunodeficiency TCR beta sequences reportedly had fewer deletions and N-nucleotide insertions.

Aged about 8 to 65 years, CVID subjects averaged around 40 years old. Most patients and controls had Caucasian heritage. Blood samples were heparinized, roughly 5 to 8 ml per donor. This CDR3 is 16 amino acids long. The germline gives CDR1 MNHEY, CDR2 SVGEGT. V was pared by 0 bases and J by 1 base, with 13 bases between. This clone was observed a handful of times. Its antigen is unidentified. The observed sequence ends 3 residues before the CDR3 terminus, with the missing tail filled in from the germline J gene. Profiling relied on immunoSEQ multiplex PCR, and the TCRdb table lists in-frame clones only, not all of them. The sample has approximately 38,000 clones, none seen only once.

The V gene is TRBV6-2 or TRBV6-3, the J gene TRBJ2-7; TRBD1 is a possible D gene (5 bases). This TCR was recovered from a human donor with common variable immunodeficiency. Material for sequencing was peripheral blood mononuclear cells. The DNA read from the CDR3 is TGTGCCAGCAGTTACTCGATAGTCGCAGGGTCCTACGAG. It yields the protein CASSYSIVAGSYE. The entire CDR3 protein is CASSYSIVAGSYEQYF.